The sequence of this TCR beta chain was determined in a study of CD8 T cells in Susac syndrome. Study results and caveats: Clonal expansion was not seen in any Susac syndrome CD4+ T cell repertoire.

Of note for this clonotype: The antigen is undetermined.

It was with random hexamers that about 0.45 to 1 ug RNA was reverse transcribed. The amplification used immunoSEQ multiplex PCR on TCR beta CDR3; it spanned 54 Vbeta and 13 Jbeta. TCRdb redid the calling of the immunoSEQ multiplex PCR reads with MiXCR, one entry per CDR3 protein. The repertoire holds approximately 190,000 distinct CDR3 sequences, with approximately 94% as singletons. V lost 0 bases and J 3 bases, leaving 8 bases between the germline ends. The CDR3 is 13 amino acids. Per the germline V gene, CDR1 is GTSNPN and CDR2 is SVGIG (reference sequence). The chain combines TRBV30 with TRBJ1-1; no clear D gene. This TCR was sampled from a human donor with Susac syndrome. The source material was CD4+ T cells from PBMCs. In DNA form, the CDR3 reads TGTGCCTGGAGTGTAGCGGGAGACACTGAAGCTTTCTTT. Protein sequence: CAWSVAGDTEAFF.